These 13 T cell receptor beta chains were all obtained from the same sample, sequenced in a study of cytotoxic CD8 clonotypes in ibrutinib-treated CLL. Generated by immunoSEQ multiplex PCR, the TCRdb table keeps only in-frame clones and is missing some. The data contain 140,000 or so clones, 79% of them singletons. The sequencing used PBMCs, collected after 12 months of ibrutinib treatment. The receptor set was obtained from a human donor with chronic lymphocytic leukemia.

The chain has TRBV30 and TRBJ1-3, with 9 bases that match TRBD1. This CDR3 has 12 amino acids. The J segment lost 4 bases and the V segment lost 8 bases, leaving 3 bases of the junction unmatched. From germline, CDR1 is GTSNPN and CDR2 SVGIG (reference sequence). The CDR3 protein is CARGQGGNTIYF. DNA of the CDR3: TGTGCCCGCGGACAGGGGGGAAACACCATATATTTT.

The V and J genes are TRBV6-5 and TRBJ1-1; 8 nucleotides match TRBD1. Germline lookup yields CDR1 MNHEY and CDR2 SVGAGI. The CDR3 consists of 14 residues. V lost 6 bases to trimming and J lost 5 bases; unmatched junction nucleotides: 8. CDR3 sequence (DNA): TGTGCCAGCAGAGAGGGACAGGCTTGGACTGAAGCTTTCTTT. Amino acids: CASREGQAWTEAFF.

The sample holds one count of this clone. The chain has TRBV14 and TRBJ2-1; 8 positions agree with TRBD1. This CDR3 contains 14 residues. CDR1 and CDR2 (germline): SGHDN, FVKESK. Unmatched junction bases numbered 7, after V lost 7 bases and J lost 5 bases. In nucleotides, the CDR3 is TGTGCCAGCACAAAGGACAGGGCGAACAATGAGCAGTTCTTC. Translated: CASTKDRANNEQFF.

The chain links TRBV30 to TRBJ2-2; 8 bases fit TRBD1. Looked up from germline, CDR1 is GTSNPN and CDR2 is SVGIG (reference sequence). V gave up 3 bases and J gave up 5 bases; unmatched junction bases: 11. This CDR3 region has 16 residues. The CDR3: CAWRRQGAKLTGELFF. The CDR3 DNA is TGTGCCTGGAGGCGGCAGGGGGCAAAATTGACCGGGGAGCTGTTTTTT. Looking up the rest from reference TRBV30 and TRBJ2-2 gives the full variable domain: SQTIHQWPATLVQPVGSPLSLECTVEGTSNPNLYWYRQAAGRGLQLLFYSVGIGQISSEVPQNLSASRPQDRQFILSSKKLLLSDSGFYLCAWRRQGAKLTGELFFGEGSRLTVL.

This chain joins TRBV27 and TRBJ2-2; D is unresolved. The V end lost 1 base, the J end lost 7 bases, and 10 bases lay between the germline ends. CDR1 and CDR2 (germline): MNHEY, SMNVEV (reference sequence). The length of the CDR3 is 14 residues. The CDR3, as DNA: TGTGCCAGCAGTTTATGGCTAGATGGCGGGGAGCTGTTTTTT. Its translation: CASSLWLDGGELFF.

This sequence joins TRBV30 and TRBJ2-1; 10 bases map to TRBD2. V was pared by 6 bases and J by 3 bases, with 23 bases of the junction left unmatched. The CDR3 totals 20 residues. Germline V gene sequence: CDR1 GTSNPN, CDR2 SVGIG (reference sequence). CDR3 in DNA: TGTGCCTGCCACCAAAGGAGGTTTCTCGCTAGCGGGAGAATCTACAATGAGCAGTTCTTC. It encodes CACHQRRFLASGRIYNEQFF.

In its sample, this clone was seen once. The genes are TRBV4-2 and TRBJ1-6; D remains unclear. V lost 1 base, J lost 5 bases, and 9 bases lay in between. The CDR3 is 15 residues long. CDR1 LGHNA and CDR2 YNFKEQ come from the germline V gene. This chain's CDR3 is CASSQVGEDNSPLHF. CDR3 sequence (DNA): TGTGCCAGCAGCCAAGTTGGAGAGGATAATTCACCCCTCCACTTT.

This clone appeared a few times. The rearrangement joins TRBV5-1 to TRBJ2-1; D possibly corresponds to TRBD1 (6 bases). The CDR3 sequence is 11 residues long. V lost 5 bases, J lost 8 bases, and 8 bases lay in between. The germline gives CDR1 SGHRS, CDR2 YFSETQ. The CDR3 protein is CASRGGYEQFF. CDR3 DNA: TGCGCCAGCAGAGGGGGTTATGAGCAGTTCTTC.

This clone was seen just once. This chain connects TRBV30 to TRBJ2-2; 9 bases line up with TRBD1. The CDR3 consists of 15 residues. V lost 2 bases to trimming and J lost 5 bases; unmatched junction nucleotides: 6. Per the germline V gene, CDR1 is GTSNPN and CDR2 is SVGIG (reference sequence). As DNA, the CDR3 is TGTGCCTGGAGTCTCCGGGACAGGGATACCGGGGAGCTGTTTTTT. Its protein product is CAWSLRDRDTGELFF.

The chain carries TRBV5-4 and TRBJ2-7; 9 bases match TRBD1. Germline loops: CDR1 SGHNT, CDR2 YYREEE (reference sequence). V lost 4 bases to trimming and J lost 0 bases; unmatched junction nucleotides: 2. This CDR3 contains 14 residues. The CDR3 is CASSPTGGSYEQYF. The CDR3, as DNA: TGTGCCAGCAGCCCGACAGGGGGCTCCTACGAGCAGTACTTC.

V is TRBV11-1 and J is TRBJ2-7, with no clear D. The CDR3 consists of 14 residues. V lost 1 base and J 1 base, leaving 8 bases between the germline ends. Germline V gene lookup returns CDR1 SGHAT and CDR2 FQDESV (reference sequence). CDR3 sequence: CASSLVAESYEQYF. The CDR3 bases are TGTGCCAGCAGCTTAGTGGCAGAGTCCTACGAGCAGTACTTC.

The J gene is TRBJ2-1, the V gene TRBV5-4, with 10 bases matching TRBD2. CDR3 length equals 15 residues. Germline CDR1 reads SGHNT; CDR2 reads YYREEE (reference sequence). V lost 5 bases, J lost 2 bases, and 4 bases stayed unmatched. The CDR3 spells CASRQLAGAYNEQFF. DNA of the CDR3: TGTGCCAGCAGGCAGCTAGCGGGAGCCTACAATGAGCAGTTCTTC.

The genes are TRBV27 and TRBJ1-4; 7 bases fit TRBD1. In germline, CDR1 is MNHEY, CDR2 SMNVEV (reference sequence). The CDR3 length is 14 residues. V shed 5 bases and J 5 bases; nucleotides not matched to a gene: 5. DNA of the CDR3: TGTGCCAGCAGTCAGGACAGGAACAATGAAAAACTGTTTTTT. This codes for CASSQDRNNEKLFF.